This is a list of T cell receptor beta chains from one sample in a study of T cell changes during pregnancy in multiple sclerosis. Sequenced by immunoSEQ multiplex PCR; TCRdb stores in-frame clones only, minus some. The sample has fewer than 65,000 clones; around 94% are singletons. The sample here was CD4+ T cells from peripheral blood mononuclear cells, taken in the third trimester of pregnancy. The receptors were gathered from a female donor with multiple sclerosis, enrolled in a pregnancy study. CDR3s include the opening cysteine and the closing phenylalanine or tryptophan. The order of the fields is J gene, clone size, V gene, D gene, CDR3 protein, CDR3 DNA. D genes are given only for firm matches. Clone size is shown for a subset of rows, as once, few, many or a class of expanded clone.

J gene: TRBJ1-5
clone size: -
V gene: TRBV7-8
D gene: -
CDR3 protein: CASSRLGQSSNQPQHF
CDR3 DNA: TGTGCCAGCAGCCGACTGGGACAAAGTAGCAATCAGCCCCAGCATTTT

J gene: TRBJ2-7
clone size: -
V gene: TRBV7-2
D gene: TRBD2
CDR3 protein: CASSQELAGYYEQYF
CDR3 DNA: TGTGCCAGCAGTCAGGAGCTAGCGGGGTACTACGAGCAGTACTTC

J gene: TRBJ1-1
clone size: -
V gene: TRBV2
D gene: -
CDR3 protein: CASTHDWLGGEAFF
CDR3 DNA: TGTGCCAGCACCCATGACTGGCTGGGGGGTGAAGCTTTCTTT

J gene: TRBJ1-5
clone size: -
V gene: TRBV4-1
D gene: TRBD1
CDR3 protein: CASSQDPAGQANQPQHF
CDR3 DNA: TGCGCCAGCAGCCAAGATCCCGCAGGACAGGCAAATCAGCCCCAGCATTTT

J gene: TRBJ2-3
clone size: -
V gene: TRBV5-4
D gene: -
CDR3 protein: CASSFSGTSTDTQYF
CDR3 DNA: TGTGCCAGCAGCTTCTCCGGGACTAGCACAGATACGCAGTATTTT

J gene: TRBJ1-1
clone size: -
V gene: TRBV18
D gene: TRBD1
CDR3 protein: CASSPRDSRLMNTEAFF
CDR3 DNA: TGTGCCAGCTCACCACGGGACAGCCGACTCATGAACACTGAAGCTTTCTTT

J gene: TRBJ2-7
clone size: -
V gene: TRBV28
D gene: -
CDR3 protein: CASRSGGPSIHEQYF
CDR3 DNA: TGTGCCAGCAGGTCCGGAGGGCCCTCTATCCACGAGCAGTACTTC

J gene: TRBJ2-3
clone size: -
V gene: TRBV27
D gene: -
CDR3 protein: CASSLEGGPTDTQYF
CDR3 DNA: TGTGCCAGCAGTTTAGAGGGGGGGCCCACAGATACGCAGTATTTT

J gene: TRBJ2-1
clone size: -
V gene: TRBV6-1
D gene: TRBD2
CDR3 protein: CASSELAGAGEQFF
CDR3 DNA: TGTGCCAGCAGTGAACTAGCGGGAGCTGGGGAGCAGTTCTTC

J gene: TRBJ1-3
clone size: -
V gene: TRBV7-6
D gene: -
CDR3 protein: CASSASPQYSGNTIYF
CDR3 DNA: TGTGCCAGCAGCGCAAGTCCACAGTACTCTGGAAACACCATATATTTT

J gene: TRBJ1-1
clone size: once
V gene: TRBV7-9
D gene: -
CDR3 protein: CASSLTGASTEAFF
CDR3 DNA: TGTGCCAGCAGCTTAACAGGAGCGTCCACTGAAGCTTTCTTT

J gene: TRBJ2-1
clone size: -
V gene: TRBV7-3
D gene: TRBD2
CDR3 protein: CASSLLAGGSVDEQFF
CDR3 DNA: TGTGCCAGCAGCTTACTAGCGGGAGGTAGTGTGGATGAGCAGTTCTTC

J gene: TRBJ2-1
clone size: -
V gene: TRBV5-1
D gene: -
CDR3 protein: CASSLEYSYNEQFF
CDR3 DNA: TGCGCCAGCAGCTTGGAATACTCCTACAATGAGCAGTTCTTC

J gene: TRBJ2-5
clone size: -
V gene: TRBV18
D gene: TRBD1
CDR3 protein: CASSGTGGPMQETQYF
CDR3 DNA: TGTGCCAGCTCGGGAACAGGGGGGCCGATGCAAGAGACCCAGTACTTC

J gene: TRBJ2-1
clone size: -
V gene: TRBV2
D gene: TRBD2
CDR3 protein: CASRSGTSGTSKQFF
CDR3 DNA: TGTGCCAGCAGATCGGGGACTAGCGGGACGAGTAAGCAGTTCTTC

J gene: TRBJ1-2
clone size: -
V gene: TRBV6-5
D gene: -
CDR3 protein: CASSQGPTEYGYTF
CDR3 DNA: TGTGCCAGCAGCCAAGGCCCGACAGAATATGGCTACACCTTC

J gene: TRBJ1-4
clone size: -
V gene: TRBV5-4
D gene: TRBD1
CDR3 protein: CASSLGTAHNEKLFF
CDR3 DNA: TGTGCCAGCAGCTTAGGGACAGCCCATAATGAAAAACTGTTTTTT

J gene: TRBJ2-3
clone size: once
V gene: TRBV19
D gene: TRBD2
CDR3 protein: CASIPAGGGTDTQYF
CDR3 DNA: TGTGCCAGTATCCCAGCGGGAGGTGGCACAGATACGCAGTATTTT

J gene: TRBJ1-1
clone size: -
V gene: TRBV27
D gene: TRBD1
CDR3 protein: CASRAGGRDTEAFF
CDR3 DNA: TGTGCCAGCAGAGCAGGGGGCCGGGACACTGAAGCTTTCTTT

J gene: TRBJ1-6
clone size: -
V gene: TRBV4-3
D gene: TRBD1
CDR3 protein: CASSQDQSGGNSPLHF
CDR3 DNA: TGCGCCAGCAGCCAAGATCAATCAGGGGGCAATTCACCCCTCCACTTT

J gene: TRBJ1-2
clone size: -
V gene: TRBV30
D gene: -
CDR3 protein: CAWSRQKRGYTF
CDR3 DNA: TGTGCCTGGAGCAGACAGAAGAGGGGCTACACCTTC

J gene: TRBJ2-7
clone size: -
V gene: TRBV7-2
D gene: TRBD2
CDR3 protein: CASSLAAAGGSIEQYF
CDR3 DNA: TGTGCCAGCAGCTTAGCGGCCGCGGGGGGTAGTATAGAGCAGTACTTC

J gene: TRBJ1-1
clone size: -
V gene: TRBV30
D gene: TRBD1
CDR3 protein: CAWSTGAWNRAFF
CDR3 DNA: TGTGCCTGGAGTACAGGGGCGTGGAATAGGGCTTTCTTT

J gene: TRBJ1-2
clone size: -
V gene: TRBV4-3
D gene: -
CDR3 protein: CASSPDRLANYGYTF
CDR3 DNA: TGCGCCAGCAGCCCAGACAGGTTAGCTAACTATGGCTACACCTTC

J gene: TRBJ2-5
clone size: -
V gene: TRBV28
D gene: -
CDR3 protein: CASRVIDGETQYF
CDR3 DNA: TGTGCCAGCAGAGTCATCGACGGGGAGACCCAGTACTTC

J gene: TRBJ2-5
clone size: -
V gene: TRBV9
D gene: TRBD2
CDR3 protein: CASSVAAGGPSQYF
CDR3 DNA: TGTGCCAGCAGCGTAGCAGCGGGGGGGCCTTCCCAGTACTTC

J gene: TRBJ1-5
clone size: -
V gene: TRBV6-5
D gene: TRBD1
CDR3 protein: CASRSGQLNQPQHF
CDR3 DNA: TGTGCCAGCAGGTCGGGACAGCTTAATCAGCCCCAGCATTTT

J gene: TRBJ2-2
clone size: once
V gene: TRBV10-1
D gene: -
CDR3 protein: CASSDLHRANTGELFF
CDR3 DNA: TGCGCCAGCAGTGATCTCCACAGGGCGAACACCGGGGAGCTGTTTTTT